The 14 T cell receptor beta chains presented below share a single source sample, sequenced in a study of T cell repertoires in cytomegalovirus infection. TCRdb re-derived calls from the reads in MiXCR, one entry per CDR3 protein. This sample carries about 500,000 distinct CDR3 sequences, 25% to 35% of them seen once, and the ten largest clones take under 20%. The antigens for these receptors are not known. The input for sequencing was cultured PBMCs, taken from culture after CMV antigen stimulation. Receptors were obtained from a human donor in good health (CMV status not recorded). Some clones in this sample may be carry-over from other donors' samples.

This clonotype was detected only once. V and J are TRBV12-3 or TRBV12-4 and TRBJ1-2; the match to TRBD1 covers 7 bases. V lost 7 bases, J lost 8 bases, and 7 bases stayed unmatched. CDR3 length: 12 amino acids. CDR3 residues: CASNPGGGGYTF. The CDR3 DNA reads TGTGCCAGCAACCCAGGGGGGGGGGGCTACACCTTC.

The rearrangement links TRBV7-6 to TRBJ2-7; D may correspond to TRBD1 or TRBD2 (5 bases each). V lost 3 bases and J lost 0, with 12 bases in between. CDR1 is SGHVS and CDR2 is FNYEAQ in the germline V gene. The CDR3 is made up of 15 amino acids. This chain's CDR3 is CASSLGPATSYEQYV. The DNA for the CDR3 is TGTGCCAGCAGCTTGGGACCAGCTACCTCCTACGAGCAGTACGTC.

The chain joins TRBV18 to TRBJ2-4; no reliable D call. The length of the CDR3 is 15 residues. Trimming took off 0 bases at V and 0 bases at J, with 6 bases between the two ends. In germline, CDR1 is KGHSH, CDR2 LQKENI. The CDR3 DNA sequence: TGTGCCAGCTCACCACCGGGGAAAGCCAAAAACATTCAGTACTTC. Protein sequence: CASSPPGKAKNIQYF.

V is TRBV7-8 and J is TRBJ2-7; 10 bases map to TRBD2. Trimming took 2 bases from V and 4 from J; bases not matched to a gene: 5. CDR1 SGHVS and CDR2 FQNEAQ come from the germline V gene. This CDR3 region has 15 residues. The CDR3: CASSLRLAGVYEQYV. As DNA, the CDR3 is TGTGCCAGCAGCTTACGGCTAGCGGGAGTGTACGAGCAGTACGTC.

This rearrangement joins TRBV29-1 to TRBJ2-3; 8 positions match TRBD2. After removal of 7 bases from V and 8 bases from J, the junction contained 11 bases not matched to a gene. The germline V gene has CDR1 SQVTM and CDR2 ANQGSEA. The CDR3 is 13 residues long. CDR3: CSAGGTSLATQYF. The CDR3 coding sequence is TGCAGCGCCGGGGGGACTAGTTTGGCTACGCAGTATTTT.

Many counts were recorded for this clonotype. The chain has TRBV7-2 and TRBJ1-5; D gene unclear. The V gene lost 1 base and the J gene lost 4 bases, with 8 bases spanning the gap. The CDR3 sequence is 14 residues long. The V gene's germline CDR1 is SGHTA and CDR2 FQGNSA. The CDR3 nucleotides are TGTGCCAGCAGCTTAGTAACTCTTAATCAGCCCCAGCATTTT. The encoded protein is CASSLVTLNQPQHF.

This clonotype was seen more than once but under ten times. The rearrangement uses TRBV12-3 or TRBV12-4 and TRBJ2-1; D perhaps matches TRBD2 (6 bases). The V and J ends lost 6 bases and 9 bases respectively, with 18 bases between them. This CDR3 has 14 amino acids. The CDR3 sequence: CASRVGTRRPEQFF. CDR3 DNA: TGTGCCAGCAGAGTCGGGACTCGCCGGCCTGAGCAGTTCTTC.

The chain combines TRBV7-6 with TRBJ2-2, with a possible D match to TRBD2 (5 bases). The V end was cut by 4 bases, the J end by 1 base, with 16 bases between. This CDR3 spans 17 amino acids. Germline lookup yields CDR1 SGHVS and CDR2 FNYEAQ. The CDR3: CASSSRAGKGNTGELFF. DNA for the CDR3: TGTGCCAGCAGCTCTCGGGCCGGGAAGGGGAACACCGGGGAGCTGTTTTTT.

The rearrangement links TRBV6-2 or TRBV6-3 to TRBJ1-5; no firm D call. V was clipped by 8 bases and J by 5 bases, with 13 bases between them. The V gene's germline CDR1 is MNHEY and CDR2 SVGEGT. This CDR3 has 13 amino acids. CDR3 amino acids: CASGEWRYQPQHF. CDR3 nucleotide sequence: TGTGCCAGCGGGGAGTGGCGTTATCAGCCCCAGCATTTT.

This clonotype was seen repeatedly, ten times or more. The J gene is TRBJ2-5, the V gene TRBV7-2; possibly TRBD2 for D (5 bases). CDR1 is SGHTA, CDR2 FQGNSA, per germline. This CDR3 is built from 13 residues. V was clipped by 5 bases and J by 7 bases, with 14 bases between them. The CDR3 spells CASSTRARGTQYF. DNA for the CDR3: TGTGCCAGCAGCACCCGGGCCCGGGGGACCCAGTACTTC.

There are a few counts of this clonotype. The gene calls are TRBV25-1 and TRBJ2-5; possibly TRBD2 for D (5 bases). The V gene's germline CDR1 is MGHDK and CDR2 SYGVNS. The germline V and J ends were trimmed by 2 bases and 5 bases, with 9 bases remaining between them. The CDR3 contains 13 residues. The CDR3 spells CASSEAGLETQYF. The CDR3 coding sequence is TGTGCCAGCAGTGAAGCTGGACTGGAGACCCAGTACTTC.

There are a few counts of this clonotype. The chain has TRBV6-2 or TRBV6-3 and TRBJ2-1; D gene ambiguous. This CDR3 comprises 13 residues. Trimming cost V 2 bases and J 6 bases, with 8 bases left between them. CDR1 and CDR2 from the germline V gene are MNHEY and SVGEGT. CDR3 amino acids: CASSYMWVNEQFF. CDR3 nucleotide sequence: TGTGCCAGCAGTTACATGTGGGTCAATGAGCAGTTCTTC.

This clonotype was counted ten times or more. This chain connects TRBV27 to TRBJ2-7; the D gene is possibly TRBD1 (6 bases). The CDR3 has 15 residues. Germline V gene sequence: CDR1 MNHEY, CDR2 SMNVEV (reference sequence). The V end was cut by 6 bases, the J end by 4 bases, with 19 bases between. CDR3 sequence (DNA): TGTGCCAGCAGCCATAAGGGGGTCCTGTGGTACGAGCAGTACTTC. Residues: CASSHKGVLWYEQYF.

This chain uses TRBV11-2 with TRBJ2-1, with D perhaps TRBD2 (6 bases). This CDR3 spans 15 amino acids. Germline V gene lookup returns CDR1 SGHAT and CDR2 FQNNGV. The ends were cut back, 5 bases at V and 7 bases at J, with 18 bases in the middle. The CDR3 region has the DNA TGTGCCAGCAGCCGAAGGAGGGCCCCGGGAAATGAGCAGTTCTTC. It codes for CASSRRRAPGNEQFF. The entire variable domain, with the rest obtained from reference TRBV11-2 and TRBJ2-1, is as follows: EAGVAQSPRYKIIEKRQSVAFWCNPISGHATLYWYQQILGQGPKLLIQFQNNGVVDDSQLPKDRFSAERLKGVDSTLKIQPAKLEDSAVYLCASSRRRAPGNEQFFGPGTRLTVL.